This TCR beta chain was sequenced in a study of cytomegalovirus exposure and HLA in healthy donors. Findings of the study overall: In vitro checks showed that a few CMV-associated chains really do target CMV antigens. The finding came from a later analysis; first-cohort TCR clusters tended to co-occur in the 95 to 150 validation repertoires.

Germline CDR1 is MNHEY and CDR2 is SVGAGI. The CDR3 length is 14 residues. V was pared by 0 bases and J by 5 bases, with 0 bases of the junction left unmatched. About this clone: What it binds is not known.

Here immunoSEQ multiplex PCR was the method, and the copy in TCRdb shows in-frame clones only, minus some. The sample consists of around 60,000 clones, 96% of them appearing once. The clonotype comes from a woman between 18 and 29 years old in good health and CMV-seronegative. The V gene is TRBV6-5, the J gene TRBJ2-2; 7 bases align to TRBD2. Sequenced sample: PBMCs. CDR3 DNA sequence: TGTGCCAGCAGTTACTCGCGGGAGACCGGGGAGCTGTTTTTT. It yields the protein CASSYSRETGELFF.